This T cell receptor (beta chain) was documented in a study of beta chain features in type 1 diabetes. CDR1 LNHDA and CDR2 SQIVND come from the germline V gene (reference sequence). With V trimmed by 10 bases and J by 9 bases, 4 bases remained unmatched. The CDR3 contains 10 residues. As regards this clone: Its target is not known.

Blood was collected once per donor into heparin, averaging roughly 120 mL. Markers CD45RO/CCR7/CD25/CD127/CD95/CD27 served to sort CD4+ naive, central memory, regulatory and stem cell-like memory cells. Study-level points and caveats: Within patients, naive, central memory and Treg TCRB repertoires seemed more similar than within healthy donors.

Isolated RNA was reverse transcribed in full, so expressed TCRB transcripts were sequenced. Assay: immunoSEQ multiplex PCR; the TCRdb copy retains only in-frame clones and omits some. The data show under 950,000 clones, roughly 15% seen once. Sequenced sample: naive CD4+ T cells from blood. The clonotype comes from a woman between 18 and 29 years old in good health. The chain joins TRBV19 to TRBJ2-7, with 9 nucleotides matching TRBD1. The CDR3 here is CAKPDRGQYF. In nucleotides, the CDR3 is TGTGCCAAACCGGACAGGGGGCAGTACTTC.